These T cell receptor beta chains were read from a single sample in a study of molecular identifiers for immune sequencing clone quantification. TCRdb processed the PCR reads anew with MiXCR; each CDR3 protein has one entry. In the table there are about 640,000 distinct CDR3 sequences, just under 20% of which are singletons. The sequenced material came from naive CD8+ T cells from blood, with Jurkat cell RNA spiked in. All receptors derive from a human donor in good health. Some libraries in this study had Jurkat cell RNA spiked in. Each CDR3 is given with its conserved first and last residue. A D gene is named only where the DNA matches it firmly. Clone size is given for some rows only: seen once, a few or many times, or a class if the clone is expanded.

V,D,length,size,J,DNA,CDR3
TRBV12-5,.,13,few,TRBJ1-5,TGTGCTAGTGGTTTCGAGGGCAATCAGCCCCAGCATTTT,CASGFEGNQPQHF
TRBV3-1,.,14,many,TRBJ2-3,TGTGCCAGCAGCCGGGGGACTAGCACAGATACGCAGTATTTT,CASSRGTSTDTQYF
TRBV11-2,TRBD2,15,few,TRBJ2-1,TGTGCCAGCAGCCCAGGAGCGGGGGGATACAATGAGCAGTTCTTC,CASSPGAGGYNEQFF
TRBV7-9,TRBD1,15,.,TRBJ2-7,TGTGCCAGCAGCTCAACTCGGACAGGGCCGGACGAGCAGTACTTC,CASSSTRTGPDEQYF
TRBV4-1,.,16,many,TRBJ1-5,TGCGCCAGCAGCCAAGAGACCGGACGGAGGAATCAGCCCCAGCATTTT,CASSQETGRRNQPQHF
TRBV27,TRBD1,14,many,TRBJ1-1,TGTGCCAGCACCCACACGGCAGGGGGCACTGAAGCTTTCTTT,CASTHTAGGTEAFF
TRBV10-3,.,16,many,TRBJ2-3,TGTGCCATCAGTGAGTGGGTGGAAAAGCCCCCAGATACGCAGTATTTT,CAISEWVEKPPDTQYF
TRBV7-9,TRBD1,15,few,TRBJ1-1,TGTGCCAGCACCGGCCAGGGGGCGTGGGACACTGAAGCTTTCTTT,CASTGQGAWDTEAFF
TRBV5-4,.,13,few,TRBJ2-5,TGTGCCAGCAGTTGGACTAACCTGGAGACCCAGTACTTC,CASSWTNLETQYF
TRBV13,TRBD1,13,many,TRBJ2-1,TGTGCCAGCAGCTCACAGGGGGCTAATGAGCAGTTCTTC,CASSSQGANEQFF
TRBV20-1,.,14,many,TRBJ2-7,TGCAGTGCTAGGGAACATAGCCTCAACTACGAGCAGTACTTC,CSAREHSLNYEQYF
TRBV13,.,12,few,TRBJ2-5,TGTGCCAGCAGGGAAATGAGGGAGACCCAGTACTTC,CASREMRETQYF
TRBV20-1,.,13,many,TRBJ2-2,TGCAGTGCTAAGCGGACGAACACCGGGGAGCTGTTTTTT,CSAKRTNTGELFF
TRBV6-1,TRBD1,14,many,TRBJ1-1,TGTGCCAGCAGTGAAGGGACAGGGTACGCTGAAGCTTTCTTT,CASSEGTGYAEAFF
TRBV7-9,.,12,many,TRBJ2-7,TGTGCCAGCAGCTTCGGGACAACGGAGCAGTACTTC,CASSFGTTEQYF
TRBV20-1,.,17,.,TRBJ2-6,TGCAGTGCTGGAAGCAGGGGGACTCACTCTGGGGCCAACGTCCTGACTTTC,CSAGSRGTHSGANVLTF
TRBV12-3/TRBV12-4,.,15,many,TRBJ1-4,TGTGCCAGCAGTTTGTGGGGGGGGTCTAATGAAAAACTGTTTTTT,CASSLWGGSNEKLFF
TRBV12-3/TRBV12-4,.,18,many,TRBJ1-1,TGTGCCAGCACTTCCGTTGGGGTGAGGGAATCGATGAACACTGAAGCTTTCTTT,CASTSVGVRESMNTEAFF
TRBV27,.,14,many,TRBJ2-7,TGTGCCAGCAGCTTGGGTTCGGGGACCTACGAGCAGTACTTC,CASSLGSGTYEQYF
TRBV19,TRBD1,13,few,TRBJ1-5,TGTGCCAGTCGAACAGGGGTAAATCAGCCCCAGCATTTT,CASRTGVNQPQHF
TRBV3-1,TRBD1,16,.,TRBJ2-5,TGTGCCAGCAGCCAAGTAGGGACAGGGTTGAAGGGGACCCAGTACTTC,CASSQVGTGLKGTQYF
TRBV7-8,.,14,few,TRBJ1-1,TGTGCCAGCAGCTGGCATGGGGTAAACGTTGAAGCTTTCTTT,CASSWHGVNVEAFF
TRBV21-1,.,14,few,TRBJ2-3,TGTGCCAGCACCCTAATGTTAGCCCTTGATACGCAGTATTTT,CASTLMLALDTQYF
TRBV6-2/TRBV6-3,TRBD1,16,.,TRBJ2-1,TGTGCCAGCAGGGGAGACAGGGTCTACCCCTACAATGAGCAGTTCTTC,CASRGDRVYPYNEQFF
TRBV7-2,TRBD2,13,many,TRBJ2-7,TGTGCCAGCAGCCCTGGACTAGCTTCCGAGCAGTACTTC,CASSPGLASEQYF
TRBV24-1,.,15,many,TRBJ2-2,TGTGCCACCAGTGATTTCGGACGGAACACCGGGGAGCTGTTTTTT,CATSDFGRNTGELFF
TRBV29-1,.,13,many,TRBJ1-4,TGCAGCGTTGAGGCAGGGTTAGAAGAAAAACTGTTTTTT,CSVEAGLEEKLFF
TRBV27,.,16,many,TRBJ2-3,TGTGCCAGCAGTGACGTGGGCCCAGGAGGCACAGATACGCAGTATTTT,CASSDVGPGGTDTQYF
TRBV3-1,TRBD2,19,many,TRBJ2-2,TGTGCCAGCAGCCTGACCCGACTAGCGGGGGGGCCGTGGCCAGGGGAGCTGTTTTTT,CASSLTRLAGGPWPGELFF
TRBV30,.,14,many,TRBJ1-5,TGTGCCTGGAACCCGTTCGGGGGAAATCAGCCCCAGCATTTT,CAWNPFGGNQPQHF
TRBV6-2/TRBV6-3,.,14,.,TRBJ2-7,TGTGCCAGCACCGACGGTAAAGTAGCCTTCGAGCAGTACTTC,CASTDGKVAFEQYF
TRBV10-3,.,10,many,TRBJ2-3,TGTGCCGTGGGCACAGATACGCAGTATTTT,CAVGTDTQYF
TRBV4-3,TRBD2,19,few,TRBJ2-1,TGCGCCAGCAGCCAAGATTTGCTAGCGGGGGATTATGTTGGAGATGAGCAGTTCTTC,CASSQDLLAGDYVGDEQFF
TRBV7-9,TRBD1,14,.,TRBJ2-7,TGTGCCAGCAGCGGACAGGACCTCTCCTACGAGCAGTACTTC,CASSGQDLSYEQYF
TRBV9,.,15,many,TRBJ1-3,TGTGCCAGCAGCCCAAACACGGGATTGGAAAACACCATATATTTT,CASSPNTGLENTIYF
TRBV7-9,.,17,few,TRBJ2-2,TGTGCCAGCAGCCCTGTAAGGGCAGGGGCGAACACCGGGGAGCTGTTTTTT,CASSPVRAGANTGELFF
TRBV6-5,TRBD2,18,many,TRBJ2-3,TGTGCCAGCAGTCCTTTTGCCGCCGGGACTAGTCATACTGATACGCAGTATTTT,CASSPFAAGTSHTDTQYF